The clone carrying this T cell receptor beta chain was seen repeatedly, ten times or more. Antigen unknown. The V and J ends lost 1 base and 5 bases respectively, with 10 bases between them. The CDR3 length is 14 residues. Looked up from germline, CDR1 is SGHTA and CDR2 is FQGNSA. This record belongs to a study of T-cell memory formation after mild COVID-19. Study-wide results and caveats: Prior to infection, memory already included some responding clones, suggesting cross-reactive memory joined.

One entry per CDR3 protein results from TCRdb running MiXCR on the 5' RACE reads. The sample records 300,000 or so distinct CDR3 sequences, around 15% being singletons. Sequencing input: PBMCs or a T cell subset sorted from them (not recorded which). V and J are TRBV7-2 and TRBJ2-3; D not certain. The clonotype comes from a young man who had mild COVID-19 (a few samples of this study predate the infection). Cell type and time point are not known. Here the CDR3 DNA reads TGTGCCAGCAGCTTAGTCGGTGGGCAAGATACGCAGTATTTT. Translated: CASSLVGGQDTQYF.